This T cell receptor beta chain was recovered during a study of cytomegalovirus exposure and HLA in healthy donors. This clone was seen more than once but under ten times. Its antigen is not known. A junction end diverges from the germline sequence, so it may reflect a read error. General study results and limits: With later analysis, a missense DCLRE1C variant became linked to TCR beta V- and J-gene trimming.

With 60 Vbeta and 13 Jbeta primers, the PCR was carried out. TCRdb keeps only in-frame clones here, not all; method: immunoSEQ multiplex PCR. In the table there are 150,000 to 170,000 clones, roughly four fifths of which are singletons. Sequencing was carried out using PBMCs. This clonotype was obtained from a man in his late teens or twenties in good health and CMV-seronegative.

The CDR3 region has the DNA TGTGCCAGCTCTATTCAATGGGGAGAGGGCCGGATCTTC. Translating gives CASSIQWGEGRIF. The chain links TRBV19 to TRBJ2-1, with D maybe TRBD2 (5 bases). CDR3 length equals 13 residues. Germline V lookup: CDR1 LNHDA, CDR2 SQIVND (reference sequence).